The 13 T cell receptor beta chains below all came from one sample that was sequenced in a study of CD8+CD57+ T cells in acquired aplastic anemia. According to the study, genomic DNA was the template for TCR beta VDJ and CDR3 profiling. MiXCR, run by TCRdb on the reads, gives a single entry per CDR3 protein. This table has 160,000 or so distinct CDR3 sequences, around 50% appearing once. An expansion of CD8+CD57+ cells by flow cytometry had been shown in patients chosen for sequencing. The sample comprised sorted CD4+, CD8+, or CD8+CD57+ T cells (not recorded which) from PBMCs. All receptors derive from a human donor with aplastic anemia.

The table lists this clonotype with many counts. The chain has TRBV28 and TRBJ2-7, with 7 nucleotides matching TRBD2. CDR3 length: 16 residues. The V and J ends lost 4 bases and 0 bases, in that order; junction bases with no gene match: 9. Germline loops: CDR1 MDHEN, CDR2 SYDVKM. In DNA form, the CDR3 reads TGTGCCAGCAGTTCTGGGTGGGGAGGGAGCTCCTACGAGCAGTACTTC. Translation: CASSSGWGGSSYEQYF.

This clonotype was detected ten times or more. The chain uses TRBV5-1 and TRBJ2-1; 10 nucleotides agree with TRBD1. The CDR3 runs to 15 residues. The V gene end was trimmed by 2 bases and the J gene end by 9 bases; junction bases not matched to a gene: 8. Germline V gene lookup returns CDR1 SGHRS and CDR2 YFSETQ. CDR3 amino acids: CASSFDRGLVGEQFF. DNA for the CDR3: TGCGCCAGCAGCTTCGACAGGGGGCTAGTAGGTGAGCAGTTCTTC.

This clonotype was picked up many times. The chain joins TRBV6-1 to TRBJ1-6; 7 bases match TRBD1. The CDR3 has 14 amino acids. Germline V CDR1 and CDR2: MNHNS, SASEGT. V gave up 6 bases and J gave up 10 bases; unmatched junction bases: 9. The chain's CDR3 is CASRPGTVKSPLHF. In DNA form, the CDR3 reads TGTGCCAGCAGGCCTGGGACAGTCAAGTCACCCCTCCACTTT.

Ten or more counts support this clonotype. The genes are TRBV5-6 and TRBJ2-5; 7 positions agree with TRBD1. The germline CDR1 and CDR2 sequences are SGHDT and YYEEEE. The CDR3 is made up of 17 amino acids. Trimming took 2 bases from V and 5 from J; bases not matched to a gene: 15. The CDR3 region is CASSLVGPEGQRETQYF. DNA for the CDR3: TGTGCCAGCAGCTTAGTGGGACCCGAGGGACAGCGGGAGACCCAGTACTTC.

This clonotype was seen a handful of times. V usage is TRBV28 and J usage is TRBJ1-5; D is perhaps TRBD1 (5 bases). This CDR3 spans 13 amino acids. Germline values: CDR1 MDHEN, CDR2 SYDVKM. V lost 5 bases, J lost 9 bases, and 14 bases lay in between. The CDR3, as DNA: TGTGCCAGCAGTCCCCCGGGACGGGCGCCCCAGCATTTT. Encoded protein: CASSPPGRAPQHF.

This clonotype occurred once. CDR3 loop: CASSEEAGVGSPLHF. The DNA for the CDR3 is TGTGCCAGCAGTGAAGAGGCAGGGGTAGGTTCACCCCTCCACTTT. This chain links TRBV2 with TRBJ1-6; D might be TRBD1 (6 bases). V dropped 1 base and J dropped 9 bases, with 13 bases sitting between them. Per the germline V gene, CDR1 is SNHLY and CDR2 is FYNNEI. The CDR3 covers 15 residues.

The table lists this clonotype with many counts. The CDR3 is CASSSSGNTEAFF. CDR3 nucleotide sequence: TGTGCCAGCAGCTCATCAGGGAACACTGAAGCTTTCTTT. The chain combines TRBV7-3 with TRBJ1-1; D uncertain. Germline V gives CDR1 SGHTA, CDR2 FQGTGA. Trimming pared 4 bases from V and 1 base from J, leaving 7 bases between. CDR3 length equals 13 residues. Variable domain in full (rest from reference TRBV7-3 and TRBJ1-1): GAGVSQTPSNKVTEKGKYVELRCDPISGHTALYWYRQSLGQGPEFLIYFQGTGAADDSGLPNDRFFAVRPEGSVSTLKIQRTERGDSAVYLCASSSSGNTEAFFGQGTRLTVV.

This chain uses TRBV7-3 with TRBJ2-2; D call uncertain. Germline V gene data show CDR1 as SGHTA and CDR2 as FQGTGA. Between the trimmed V and J ends, which lost 1 base and 4 bases, there was a span of 4 bases. The CDR3 length is 13 residues. The CDR3 DNA sequence: TGTGCCAGCAGCTTAATCATCACCGGGGAGCTGTTTTTT. This translates into CASSLIITGELFF.

This clonotype was picked up a small number of times. The chain is built from TRBV28 and TRBJ1-4; TRBD1 might be the D (5 bases). Per the germline V gene, CDR1 is MDHEN and CDR2 is SYDVKM. Trimming pared 3 bases from V and 14 bases from J, leaving 16 bases between. CDR3 length equals 13 residues. This CDR3 is CASSFPWGGGLFF. The DNA for the CDR3 is TGTGCCAGCAGTTTCCCCTGGGGGGGTGGCCTGTTTTTT.

This clonotype was recorded a few times. Lacking the conserved final phenylalanine or tryptophan, this CDR3 likely reflects a read error. The limits of the CDR3 on the DNA are not certain, so only TCRdb's listed CDR3 is given. This chain links TRBV9 with TRBJ2-7; the D call of TRBD2 is as the table states it, not checked on the DNA. CDR1 is SGDLS and CDR2 is YYNGEE in the germline V gene. 9 amino acids form the CDR3, both terminal residues included. The CDR3 loop is CASSVEVAG.

This clonotype was seen a few times. V is TRBV20-1 and J is TRBJ1-3; D possibly corresponds to TRBD1 (5 bases). The ends were cut back, 5 bases at V and 3 bases at J, with 17 bases in the middle. Germline V gene lookup returns CDR1 DFQATT and CDR2 SNEGSKA (reference sequence). There are 15 residues in the CDR3. Here the CDR3 reads CSAGMNRGGGNTIYF. The CDR3 bases are TGCAGTGCTGGGATGAATAGGGGAGGTGGAAACACCATATATTTT.

This clonotype has only one observation. CDR3 amino acids: CSARPPSGTSGNHEQYF. The CDR3 coding sequence is TGCAGTGCTAGACCCCCGTCCGGGACTAGCGGGAACCACGAGCAGTACTTC. This chain connects TRBV20-1 to TRBJ2-7, with 13 positions matching TRBD2. The germline V gene has CDR1 DFQATT and CDR2 SNEGSKA (reference sequence). The CDR3 covers 17 residues. V lost 2 bases and J lost 5; bases outside the gene matches: 12.

This clonotype has ten or more counts. The V and J genes are TRBV24-1 and TRBJ2-5, with 8 bases lining up with TRBD2. Germline CDR1 reads KGHDR; CDR2 reads SFDVKD. This CDR3 contains 15 residues. The V gene end was trimmed by 3 bases and the J gene end by 1 base; junction bases not matched to a gene: 3. CDR3 sequence: CATSDRGGGQETQYF. The DNA of the CDR3 is TGTGCCACCAGTGATCGGGGGGGGGGCCAAGAGACCCAGTACTTC.